This T cell receptor (beta chain) was retrieved from a study of long-term antiretroviral therapy in people with HIV. As for the study in general: Sampling started about a decade before the 2015 immediate-ART recommendation. Study findings and constraints: ART adherence, viral resistance and therapy changes were not recorded. CDR3 lengths in HIV samples spanned a narrower range than controls. Blood specimens, gathered between about 2004 and 2018, were possibly obtained under older ART regimens.

V was shortened by 4 bases and J by 1 base, with 14 bases between the two germline ends. Germline-derived CDR1 and CDR2 are SGHKS and YYEKEE (reference sequence). The length of the CDR3 is 15 residues. This clone was found a few times. No antigen is known for it. At survey level, the immunoSEQ assay was run in its v3.0 version. Some clones are missing from TCRdb's copy, which holds only in-frame ones; the method was immunoSEQ multiplex PCR. This table has 9,500 to 13,000 clones, 75% to 90% appearing once. The TCR comes from a woman between 35 and 50 years old with HIV. The sample here was unsorted PBMCs, taken 0.2 years before starting antiretroviral therapy. This chain connects TRBV5-5 to TRBJ1-1; tentatively, D is TRBD1 (5 bases). The CDR3 sequence: CASSLTYGANTEAFF. The CDR3 region has the DNA TGTGCCAGCAGCCTCACATATGGGGCGAACACTGAAGCTTTCTTT.